Following are 15 T cell receptor beta chains from one sample sequenced in a study of cytomegalovirus exposure and HLA in healthy donors. The PCR used 60 Vbeta and 13 Jbeta primers. This table comes from immunoSEQ multiplex PCR, and its TCRdb copy is limited to in-frame clones, with some not included. This sample has around 300,000 clones; about 83% occur once, and the top ten carry about 2%. Sequencing input: PBMCs. The receptor source for this set is a woman between 40 and 50 years old in good health and CMV-seropositive.

The chain has TRBV19 and TRBJ2-2; D perhaps matches TRBD1 (5 bases). The germline CDR1 and CDR2 sequences are LNHDA and SQIVND (reference sequence). Trimming stripped 4 bases from V and 3 bases from J, with 9 bases between. CDR3 length: 14 residues. The CDR3 spells CASSTGSYTGELFF. In DNA, the CDR3 is TGTGCCAGTAGTACAGGGTCGTACACCGGGGAGCTGTTTTTT.

In this sample, this clone turned up a few times. The V call is TRBV27, the J call TRBJ1-3, with D perhaps matching TRBD1 (6 bases). Per germline, CDR1 MNHEY and CDR2 SMNVEV (reference sequence). Trimming removed 6 bases from V and 4 bases from J, with 22 bases in between. The CDR3 is made up of 17 amino acids. The CDR3 is CASRSRANREIGNTIYF. DNA for the CDR3: TGTGCCAGCAGGTCTCGCGCTAACAGGGAAATCGGAAACACCATATATTTT.

The rearrangement uses TRBV7-7 and TRBJ2-1; 9 bases line up with TRBD2. CDR1 and CDR2 (germline): SSHAT, FNYEAQ (reference sequence). The CDR3 runs 13 residues. V lost 6 bases, J lost 7 bases, and 4 bases stayed unmatched. CDR3 amino acids: CASSSGGMNEQFF. CDR3 sequence (DNA): TGTGCCAGCAGTAGCGGGGGAATGAATGAGCAGTTCTTC.

The chain links TRBV11-2 to TRBJ1-5; D unclear. CDR3 length equals 13 residues. Germline values: CDR1 SGHAT, CDR2 FQNNGV. V gave up 1 base and J gave up 7 bases, with 8 bases separating them. The CDR3 region is CASSLVGGQPQHF. CDR3 DNA: TGTGCCAGCAGCTTAGTGGGCGGGCAGCCCCAGCATTTT.

CDR3 sequence reads: CATSSKAGTGNYEQYF. CDR3 coding DNA: TGTGCCACCAGCAGTAAAGCCGGGACAGGAAACTACGAGCAGTACTTC. The chain links TRBV15 to TRBJ2-7; TRBD1 aligns across 8 bases. V shed 3 bases and J 3 bases; nucleotides not matched to a gene: 10. Per germline, CDR1 LNHNV and CDR2 YYDKDF (reference sequence). This CDR3 contains 16 residues.

The chain is built from TRBV28 and TRBJ1-5; D gene ambiguous. CDR1 and CDR2 (germline): MDHEN, SYDVKM. The CDR3 is 12 residues long. V was pared by 8 bases and J by 0 bases, with 5 bases between. CDR3 DNA: TGTGCCAGCGACTATAGCAATCAGCCCCAGCATTTT. It is translated as CASDYSNQPQHF.

This clone has just one count. The chain is built from TRBV6-1 and TRBJ1-4; D not certain. Germline CDR1 is MNHNS and CDR2 is SASEGT. V lost 11 bases to trimming and J lost 8 bases, with 18 bases between them. The CDR3 runs 13 residues. Written as DNA, the CDR3 is TGTGCCGCCCGCGTGATTGCGGGGGAAAAACTGTTTTTT. It encodes CAARVIAGEKLFF.

This chain joins TRBV5-1 and TRBJ1-5; no clear D. Trimming removed 5 bases from V and 2 bases from J, with 11 bases in between. Germline CDR1 SGHRS, CDR2 YFSETQ. The CDR3 totals 14 residues. The CDR3 DNA follows: TGCGCCAGCAGTCGTGACGGAGGCAATCAGCCCCAGCATTTT. It is translated as CASSRDGGNQPQHF. The whole variable domain, filled in from reference TRBV5-1 and TRBJ1-5, reads KAGVTQTPRYLIKTRGQQVTLSCSPISGHRSVSWYQQTPGQGLQFLFEYFSETQRNKGNFPGRFSGRQFSNSRSEMNVSTLELGDSALYLCASSRDGGNQPQHFGDGTRLSIL.

The chain employs TRBV6-6 and TRBJ1-6; possibly TRBD1 for D (6 bases). V was pared by 6 bases and J by 7 bases, with 16 bases between. The germline V gene encodes CDR1 MNHNY and CDR2 SVGAGI (reference sequence). This CDR3 comprises 15 residues. Here the CDR3 reads CASRDRQNRNSPLHF. The CDR3 bases are TGTGCCAGCAGGGACAGACAAAACAGGAATTCACCCCTCCACTTT.

This clone was observed a single time. J is TRBJ2-1 and V is TRBV6-5, with 7 bases lining up with TRBD2. Germline CDR1 and CDR2: MNHEY and SVGAGI. The CDR3 is 13 residues long. The V segment lost 5 bases and the J segment 6 bases; nucleotides outside the gene matches: 4. The CDR3 DNA sequence: TGTGCCAGCAGTGGTCTAGCGGTCAATGAGCAGTTCTTC. Protein product: CASSGLAVNEQFF.

This chain joins TRBV5-1 and TRBJ2-7, with D tentatively TRBD1 (5 bases). Germline loops: CDR1 SGHRS, CDR2 YFSETQ. This CDR3 comprises 14 residues. Trimming took off 0 bases at V and 5 bases at J, with 12 bases between the two ends. The CDR3 spells CASSLAGNPHEQYF. The DNA of the CDR3 is TGCGCCAGCAGCTTGGCAGGGAATCCCCACGAGCAGTACTTC.

V usage is TRBV7-3 and J usage is TRBJ1-2; 7 nucleotides line up with TRBD1. There are 15 residues in the CDR3. Germline trimming cut 1 base from V and 3 bases from J; bases unmatched to any gene: 5. Germline V gene data show CDR1 as SGHTA and CDR2 as FQGTGA. The CDR3 sequence is CASSLRAGQDYGYTF. The CDR3 DNA sequence: TGTGCCAGCAGCTTAAGGGCAGGACAGGACTATGGCTACACCTTC. The variable domain in full, completed from reference TRBV7-3 and TRBJ1-2, reads GAGVSQTPSNKVTEKGKYVELRCDPISGHTALYWYRQSLGQGPEFLIYFQGTGAADDSGLPNDRFFAVRPEGSVSTLKIQRTERGDSAVYLCASSLRAGQDYGYTFGSGTRLTVV.

The chain carries TRBV2 and TRBJ1-1; 8 nucleotides align to TRBD1. V trimming: 5 bases; J trimming: 6 bases; junction bases outside the gene matches: 5. Germline V gene lookup returns CDR1 SNHLY and CDR2 FYNNEI. The CDR3 consists of 13 residues. The DNA of the CDR3 is TGTGCCAGCAGTAGCCGACAGGGGCCTGAAGCTTTCTTT. Its translation is CASSSRQGPEAFF.

The chain employs TRBV7-2 and TRBJ1-2; 7 positions agree with TRBD1. The CDR3 consists of 13 residues. Trimming removed 4 bases from V and 8 bases from J; junction bases left unmatched: 7. Germline assignment: CDR1 SGHTA and CDR2 FQGNSA. DNA for the CDR3: TGTGCCAGCAGCTCCGTCCCGGGACAGGGCTACACCTTC. Translating gives CASSSVPGQGYTF.

This sequence joins TRBV10-1 and TRBJ1-1; no reliable D call. This CDR3 spans 14 amino acids. V was clipped by 7 bases and J by 2 bases, with 14 bases between them. CDR1 is WNHNN, CDR2 SYGVQD, per germline (reference sequence). CDR3 coding DNA: TGCGCCAGCACCCGACCCGGCGGAAACACTGAAGCTTTCTTT. The encoded protein is CASTRPGGNTEAFF.